This T cell receptor (beta chain) was retrieved from a study of T cell clonotyping in hematopoietic cell transplantation. Regarding this clone: What it binds is unknown.

Some clones are missing from TCRdb's copy, which holds only in-frame ones; the method was immunoSEQ multiplex PCR. The table records roughly 30,000 clones, more than 85% of them present only once. Blood collection times were about day -28 and days 30, 100, 180 posttransplant. CDR1 is SGHNT and CDR2 is YYREEE in the germline V gene (reference sequence). CDR3 length: 14 residues. Germline trimming cut 3 bases from V and 8 bases from J; bases unmatched to any gene: 5. Study findings and constraints: Cells were unsorted, so CD4 and CD8 contributions were not separated.

This chain uses TRBV5-4 with TRBJ1-4, with 9 bases matching TRBD1. This clonotype was obtained from a female patient in her fifties who had an allogeneic stem cell transplant from a related donor, so the T cells may come from the graft donor. Some clones in this sample may be carry-over from other donors' samples. The sample consisted of PBMCs, taken 100 days after allogeneic stem cell transplant. This CDR3 is CASSSVGQGEKLFF. The DNA of the CDR3 is TGTGCCAGCAGCTCGGTGGGACAGGGCGAAAAACTGTTTTTT.